The 16 T cell receptor beta chains given below trace back to one sample, sequenced in a study of T cells after yellow fever vaccination. Each CDR3 protein gets one entry after TCRdb re-called the 5' RACE reads with MiXCR. The sample lists 450,000 to 550,000 distinct CDR3 sequences, just over 20% seen once, with about a sixth in the top ten. Sequencing was performed on PBMCs, taken more than 20 days after the first yellow fever vaccination. The receptors were sampled from a man aged 18 to 29 who received the YFV17D yellow fever vaccine.

This chain connects TRBV10-3 to TRBJ2-5; no firm D call. This CDR3 spans 12 amino acids. The V end was cut by 10 bases, the J end by 2 bases, with 11 bases between. Per the germline V gene, CDR1 is ENHRY and CDR2 is SYGVKD. The CDR3 protein is CATGQGQETQYF. Here the CDR3 DNA reads TGTGCCACGGGTCAAGGGCAAGAGACCCAGTACTTC.

The rearrangement links TRBV15 to TRBJ2-5; TRBD1 matches 7 bases. Looked up from germline, CDR1 is LNHNV and CDR2 is YYDKDF (reference sequence). The J segment lost 6 bases and the V segment lost 1 base, leaving 8 bases of the junction unmatched. The CDR3 covers 15 residues. CDR3 coding DNA: TGTGCCACCAGCAGAGGTTCAGGGGGTGGCAAGACCCAGTACTTC. This codes for CATSRGSGGGKTQYF.

V is TRBV28 and J is TRBJ2-3; D is undetermined. Between the trimmed V and J ends, which lost 2 bases and 6 bases, there was a span of 9 bases. The CDR3 length is 13 residues. The germline CDR1 and CDR2 sequences are MDHEN and SYDVKM. The CDR3 DNA is TGTGCCAGCAGTTTAAACCGTGGGGATACGCAGTATTTT. Protein: CASSLNRGDTQYF.

This clonotype was observed a handful of times. The V gene is TRBV29-1, the J gene TRBJ1-1; D unresolved. The CDR3 covers 13 residues. V lost 1 base and J lost 3, with 9 bases in between. The V gene's germline CDR1 is SQVTM and CDR2 ANQGSEA. CDR3 protein: CSVEAVLYTEAFF. CDR3 nucleotides: TGCAGCGTTGAAGCGGTCCTCTACACTGAAGCTTTCTTT.

Only a few counts were recorded for this clonotype. The chain couples TRBV18 to TRBJ1-2; 7 nucleotides line up with TRBD1. Germline CDR1 is KGHSH and CDR2 is LQKENI. V lost 5 bases and J lost 8; bases outside the gene matches: 8. The CDR3 has 13 residues. CDR3 in DNA: TGTGCCAGCTCATCTTATCTACAGGGGGGCTACACCTTC. It is translated as CASSSYLQGGYTF.

The chain has TRBV20-1 and TRBJ2-2; 9 positions match TRBD1. Germline V gene sequence: CDR1 DFQATT, CDR2 SNEGSKA (reference sequence). V was pared by 5 bases and J by 3 bases, with 7 bases of the junction left unmatched. This CDR3 has 15 amino acids. The CDR3 sequence: CSAWDRAWDTGELFF. The CDR3 DNA is TGCAGTGCTTGGGACAGGGCCTGGGACACCGGGGAGCTGTTTTTT.

This rearrangement joins TRBV9 to TRBJ2-7, with D hard to call. Trimming stripped 0 bases from V and 5 bases from J, with 9 bases between. This CDR3 contains 13 residues. Looked up from germline, CDR1 is SGDLS and CDR2 is YYNGEE. DNA of the CDR3: TGTGCCAGCAGCGTAGGTCCCGGAAACGAGCAGTACGTC. This encodes CASSVGPGNEQYV.

Ten or more counts support this clonotype. The J gene is TRBJ2-3, the V gene TRBV5-5, with D hard to call. Trimming took 2 bases from V and 5 from J, leaving 15 bases between them. Germline V lookup: CDR1 SGHKS, CDR2 YYEKEE (reference sequence). The CDR3 loop spans 15 amino acids. The CDR3 reads CASSFDSLLEDTQYF. CDR3 sequence (DNA): TGTGCCAGCAGCTTCGACTCCCTTTTGGAAGATACGCAGTATTTT.

In nucleotides, the CDR3 is TGTGCCAGCAGCTCTCAGGGCCCCCCCGGCTACACCTTC. The encoded protein is CASSSQGPPGYTF. V usage is TRBV7-2 and J usage is TRBJ1-2; a weak D match, TRBD1 (5 bases). Trimming took 4 bases from V and 8 from J, leaving 14 bases between them. Germline V gives CDR1 SGHTA, CDR2 FQGNSA. This CDR3 contains 13 residues. Filled out from reference TRBV7-2 and TRBJ1-2, the complete variable domain reads GAGVSQSPSNKVTEKGKDVELRCDPISGHTALYWYRQSLGQGLEFLIYFQGNSAPDKSGLPSDRFSAERTGGSVSTLTIQRTQQEDSAVYLCASSSQGPPGYTFGSGTRLTVV.

The CDR3 sequence is CSVTYSSNQPQHF. CDR3 coding DNA: TGCAGTGTGACTTACAGTAGCAATCAGCCCCAGCATTTT. The chain uses TRBV20-1 and TRBJ1-5, with no clear D. The germline CDR1 and CDR2 sequences are DFQATT and SNEGSKA (reference sequence). V dropped 7 bases and J dropped 0 bases, with 10 bases sitting between them. The CDR3 sequence is 13 residues long.

This clonotype was seen many times. The chain recombines TRBV5-1 with TRBJ2-5; TRBD2 agrees at 7 bases. The CDR3 sequence is 12 residues long. V lost 4 bases and J lost 4; bases outside the gene matches: 1. The germline CDR1 and CDR2 sequences are SGHRS and YFSETQ. The CDR3 DNA is TGCGCCAGCAGCAGGGAGGGAGAGACCCAGTACTTC. Encoded protein: CASSREGETQYF.

This clonotype occurred many times. The rearrangement uses TRBV5-1 and TRBJ2-6; no definite D call. Germline CDR1 and CDR2: SGHRS and YFSETQ. Trimming stripped 2 bases from V and 0 bases from J, with 6 bases between. The CDR3 has 15 residues. For the CDR3, the DNA is TGCGCCAGCAGCTTTGGAATCTCTGGGGCCAACGTCCTGACTTTC. Translated: CASSFGISGANVLTF.

This clonotype was recorded a few times. The chain links TRBV6-5 to TRBJ2-5; TRBD1 matches at 7 bases. Germline V gene lookup returns CDR1 MNHEY and CDR2 SVGAGI. Trimming at V came to 0 bases and at J to 3 bases, leaving 4 bases not matched to a gene. The CDR3 spans 15 residues. CDR3 sequence: CASSYSQGVKETQYF. Here the CDR3 DNA reads TGTGCCAGCAGTTACTCCCAGGGGGTTAAAGAGACCCAGTACTTC.

CDR3 nucleotide sequence: TGTGCCAGCAGCCCTATCCGGGACAGGGACATCTACGAGCAGTACGTC. Its protein is CASSPIRDRDIYEQYV. J is TRBJ2-7 and V is TRBV5-5; TRBD1 matches 9 bases. The CDR3 covers 16 residues. Germline CDR1 SGHKS, CDR2 YYEKEE (reference sequence). The J segment lost 3 bases and the V segment lost 4 bases, leaving 11 bases of the junction unmatched.

This clonotype was seen a handful of times. The V gene is TRBV6-1, the J gene TRBJ1-1; 8 bases agree with TRBD1. Trimming cost V 6 bases and J 4 bases; bases outside gene matches: 4. The CDR3 loop spans 13 amino acids. Looked up from germline, CDR1 is MNHNS and CDR2 is SASEGT. The CDR3 DNA is TGTGCCAGCAGAAAAACAGGGGGCACTGAAGCTTTCTTT. This translates into CASRKTGGTEAFF.

The rearrangement uses TRBV10-3 and TRBJ2-3; 7 nucleotides agree with TRBD2. The CDR3 loop spans 15 amino acids. CDR1 and CDR2 from the germline V gene are ENHRY and SYGVKD. V lost 6 bases, J lost 2 bases, and 8 bases stayed unmatched. The CDR3 coding sequence is TGTGCCATCAGGACCGACAGCGGGGCCACAGATACGCAGTATTTT. It yields the protein CAIRTDSGATDTQYF.